This TCR beta chain was found in a study of T cells after yellow fever vaccination. Study context: The fractions with low cell numbers were processed using SMART-Seq v4 Ultra Low Input.

5'RACE template switching produced TCR cDNA carrying a universal primer site and UMIs. TCRdb used MiXCR to reprocess the 5' RACE reads, holding one entry per CDR3 protein. In the table there are 450,000 to 650,000 distinct CDR3 sequences, roughly 13% of which are singletons. Study-wide findings and caveats: Researchers noted that a small share of clonotypes showed up in both CD4 and CD8 compartments. In post-booster samples, most primary-vaccination clones reappeared (about 95% CD4, roughly 89% CD8).

The germline CDR1 and CDR2 sequences are SEHNR and FQNEAQ (reference sequence). The CDR3 loop spans 16 amino acids. The V gene end was trimmed by 5 bases and the J gene end by 7 bases; junction bases not matched to a gene: 11. This clonotype appeared a few times. Its matching antigen is unknown. Sequenced material: PBMCs, taken on the day of the yellow fever booster vaccination. The source of this sequence is a man aged 25 to 40 who received the YFV17D yellow fever vaccine. The J gene is TRBJ2-1, the V gene TRBV7-9; 10 bases are shared with TRBD2. The DNA of the CDR3 is TGTGCCAGCAGCCCCCCGCTAGCGGGAGCTAAAAATGAGCAGTTCTTC. This gives the protein CASSPPLAGAKNEQFF.